The 5 T cell receptor beta chains listed next were all sequenced from one sample in a study of T cell repertoires in cytomegalovirus infection. MiXCR, run by TCRdb on the reads, gives a single entry per CDR3 protein. This sample carries about 140,000 distinct CDR3 sequences, 5% to 6.5% of them seen once, and the ten largest clones take approximately 19%. The specimen was PBMCs. These receptors all come from a human donor in good health (CMV status not recorded). Some clones in this sample may be carry-over from other donors' samples.

This clonotype was counted at least ten times. The chain uses TRBV19 and TRBJ1-6, with 7 bases fitting TRBD1. The germline V gene has CDR1 LNHDA and CDR2 SQIVND (reference sequence). The CDR3 covers 16 residues. The trim removed 3 bases at V and 7 bases at J, leaving 9 bases unmatched. The DNA for the CDR3 is TGTGCCAGTAGTATCCAACAGGGGATCGGAAATTCACCCCTCCACTTT. Translating it yields CASSIQQGIGNSPLHF.

The V gene is TRBV7-9, the J gene TRBJ2-1, with a possible D match to TRBD2 (6 bases). The CDR3 has 14 amino acids. V was clipped by 1 base and J by 9 bases, with 13 bases between them. Per germline, CDR1 SEHNR and CDR2 FQNEAQ (reference sequence). CDR3 nucleotides: TGTGCCAGCAGCTTAGTGCGGGGTACGGCTGAGCAGTTCTTC. Translating gives CASSLVRGTAEQFF.

As regards this clonotype: Since a much larger clone is just one base distant, this may be a read error. The chain couples TRBV28 to TRBJ2-7; D possibly corresponds to TRBD1 (5 bases). Per germline, CDR1 MDHEN and CDR2 SYDVKM. The CDR3 extends over 16 amino acids. The CDR3 bases are TGTGCCAGCAGTTCACCTAAGGGGTATAGAACCTACGAGCGGTACTTC. It is translated as CASSSPKGYRTYERYF. Supplemented by reference TRBV28 and TRBJ2-7, the full variable domain reads DVKVTQSSRYLVKRTGEKVFLECVQDMDHENMFWYRQDPGLGLRLIYFSYDVKMKEKGDIPEGYSVSREKKERFSLILESASTNQTSMYLCASSSPKGYRTYERYFGPGTRLTVT.

The chain employs TRBV20-1 and TRBJ2-1; possible D gene TRBD2, 7 bases. Germline V gene sequence: CDR1 DFQATT, CDR2 SNEGSKA (reference sequence). The CDR3 runs to 11 residues. CDR3 nucleotide sequence: TGCGCGCCGGGGGGCGAGATAGTAGAGTTCTTC. It translates to CAPGGEIVEFF.

This clonotype has just a few counts. V usage is TRBV12-3 or TRBV12-4 and J usage is TRBJ2-7; TRBD1 agrees at 11 bases. This CDR3 has 13 residues. Trimming removed 6 bases from V and 11 bases from J; junction bases left unmatched: 9. The CDR3 protein is CASSEDRGQREYF. CDR3 DNA: TGTGCCAGCAGCGAGGACAGGGGGCAACGGGAGTACTTC.